The clone carrying this T cell receptor beta chain has only a few counts. Its matching antigen is unknown. This record belongs to a study of blood T cells in healthy people across ages. CDR3 length: 15 residues. CDR1 DFQATT and CDR2 SNEGSKA come from the germline V gene (reference sequence). V trimming: 6 bases; J trimming: 2 bases; junction bases outside the gene matches: 5. Together with a sample-barcoded 5' primer, a J-beta primer mix was included in a second PCR lasting roughly 6 to 12 cycles. Carrying 12 random nucleotides, a template-switch adaptor labeled each individual cDNA molecule. Using its own MiXCR run on the 5' RACE reads, TCRdb lists one record per CDR3 protein. The table lists about 640,000 distinct CDR3 sequences, roughly 53% of them singletons, with over 30% in the top ten. Whole-study findings and limits: It was found that TCR beta diversity correlated strongly with the percentage of naive T cells.

The V call is TRBV20-1, the J call TRBJ2-5; TRBD2 matches 14 bases. Specimen: blood. This receptor was taken from a man in his 60s in good health. The chain's CDR3 is CSAPTSGGEQETQYF. The CDR3 DNA follows: TGCAGTGCCCCGACTAGCGGGGGGGAGCAAGAGACCCAGTACTTC.